The T cell receptor beta chain under discussion was sequenced for a study of blood T cell repertoires in COVID-19. TCRdb's copy holds only in-frame clones and misses some; the assay was immunoSEQ multiplex PCR. The data show approximately 260,000 clones, with around 86% seen just once and around 2.1% held by the top ten. Trimming removed 3 bases from V and 4 bases from J, with 3 bases in between. The CDR3 runs 10 residues. The germline gives CDR1 SQVTM, CDR2 ANQGSEA. Comment on this clone: The sample contains more than one DNA sequence encoding this CDR3.

This clonotype was obtained from a man over 45 with acute or convalescent COVID-19. The chain joins TRBV29-1 to TRBJ1-2; D remains unclear. Input material: peripheral blood. In nucleotides, the CDR3 is TGCAGCGTTGACTCCTATGGCTACACCTTC. This encodes CSVDSYGYTF.